This T cell receptor (beta chain) was obtained from a study of control samples from healthy donors and cancer patients. TCRdb's copy holds only in-frame clones and misses some; the assay was immunoSEQ multiplex PCR. The sample has 170,000 or so clones, roughly 94% seen once. With 4 bases clipped from V and 10 bases from J, the junction kept 7 bases outside the gene matches. The CDR3 loop spans 12 amino acids. The germline gives CDR1 SGHDT, CDR2 YYEEEE. This clone was seen only once. This receptor was identified in a woman younger than 30 in good health. Sequenced input: blood. V is TRBV5-6 and J is TRBJ1-2; 7 bases map to TRBD1. The CDR3 coding sequence is TGTGCCAGCAGCCTACCGACAGGGACCTACACCTTC. Translation gives CASSLPTGTYTF.